These 26 T cell receptor beta chains were sequenced from one sample in a study of metastatic and nonmetastatic thyroid tumors. From the PCR reads, TCRdb re-called clones with MiXCR. Here the sample spans about 16,000 clones, over 20% being singletons. Patients underwent thyroid surgery, and none had received any treatment before it. The sequenced sample consisted of tumor tissue. These receptors came from a female donor with papillary thyroid cancer or a benign thyroid nodule (not recorded which). Some clones in this sample may be carry-over from other donors' samples.

The V call is TRBV5-1, the J call TRBJ2-7; a weak D match, TRBD2 (6 bases). Germline V gene lookup returns CDR1 SGHRS and CDR2 YFSETQ. Trimming took off 3 bases at V and 2 bases at J, with 18 bases between the two ends. The CDR3 has 16 amino acids. The DNA for the CDR3 is TGCGCCAGCAGCTCAGGACCGGGACTGGGAACCTACGAGCAGTACTTC. It is translated as CASSSGPGLGTYEQYF.

This clone was counted between two and nine times. The chain carries TRBV19 and TRBJ2-7; D uncertain. CDR1 is LNHDA and CDR2 is SQIVND in the germline V gene (reference sequence). The length of the CDR3 is 10 residues. The V end was cut by 7 bases, the J end by 4 bases, with 5 bases between. The CDR3 loop reads CASKSYEQYF. CDR3 bases: TGTGCCAGTAAATCGTACGAGCAGTACTTC.

This clone was seen more than once but under ten times. The junction and the germline gene differ at one end; a read error may be behind it. In DNA form, the CDR3 reads TGTGCCAGCAGTGACAAAATGAGCACTGAAGCTTCCTTT. Translating it yields CASSDKMSTEASF. This chain links TRBV6-1 with TRBJ1-1; no definite D call. The CDR3 spans 13 residues. The V gene's germline CDR1 is MNHNS and CDR2 SASEGT.

By sample fraction, this clone is medium-sized (0.01 to 0.1%). The chain has TRBV12-3 or TRBV12-4 and TRBJ1-3; 8 bases are a match to TRBD1. Losses at the gene ends were 5 bases for V and 0 bases for J; bases not matched to a gene: 9. The CDR3 totals 17 residues. The CDR3 DNA reads TGTGCCAGCAGTCAAAAACCGGACAGGGCCTCTGGAAACACCATATATTTT. Translation: CASSQKPDRASGNTIYF.

V gene TRBV5-1 combines with J gene TRBJ2-1; 8 bases match TRBD2. V dropped 0 bases and J dropped 5; count of bases not matched to a gene: 4. The CDR3 has 15 residues. Looked up from germline, CDR1 is SGHRS and CDR2 is YFSETQ. CDR3 protein: CASSLESGGNNEQFF. The CDR3 nucleotides are TGCGCCAGCAGCTTGGAGTCGGGAGGGAACAATGAGCAGTTCTTC.

Regarding this clone: It is unclear where the CDR3 begins or ends on the DNA, so no DNA is shown, and the CDR3 is as TCRdb lists it. This sequence joins TRBV6-4 and TRBJ1-5. 13 amino acids form the CDR3, both terminal residues included. Per germline, CDR1 MRHNA and CDR2 SNTAGT. The CDR3 region is CASIESGSSPSIF.

This clone was counted many times. The chain recombines TRBV7-3 with TRBJ1-1, with no clear D. Germline V gene data show CDR1 as SGHTA and CDR2 as FQGTGA. V dropped 0 bases and J dropped 1 base, with 3 bases sitting between them. The CDR3 loop spans 13 amino acids. The CDR3 region has the DNA TGTGCCAGCAGCTTAACGGCGAACACTGAAGCTTTCTTT. Its translation: CASSLTANTEAFF.

This clone is judged medium-sized (0.01 to 0.1%). The chain uses TRBV6-1 and TRBJ1-5; D remains ambiguous. Trimming shortened V by 6 bases and J by 7 bases, and 19 bases separated the two germline ends. This CDR3 contains 15 residues. Germline V gene lookup returns CDR1 MNHNS and CDR2 SASEGT. CDR3 residues: CASSESGVTGQPQHF. For the CDR3, the DNA is TGTGCCAGCAGCGAATCCGGAGTTACCGGACAGCCCCAGCATTTT.

This clone was recorded many times. The V gene is TRBV9, the J gene TRBJ1-2; no definite D call. Germline CDR1 reads SGDLS; CDR2 reads YYNGEE. The CDR3 length is 14 residues. V was shortened by 4 bases and J by 8 bases, with 18 bases between the two germline ends. The CDR3 reads CASSPEGTFGGYTF. The CDR3 DNA is TGTGCCAGCAGCCCAGAAGGAACCTTCGGCGGCTACACCTTC.

There are many counts of this clone. V gene TRBV4-3 combines with J gene TRBJ2-3; D is perhaps TRBD2 (7 bases). The CDR3 runs to 19 residues. The V end lost 7 bases, the J end lost 0 bases, and 26 bases lay between the germline ends. From germline, CDR1 is LGHNA and CDR2 YSLEER. The CDR3 is CASKQGDGRLAASTDTQYF. The CDR3 DNA follows: TGCGCCAGCAAACAGGGAGACGGTAGACTAGCCGCTAGCACAGATACGCAGTATTTT.

This clone was seen at least ten times. This chain links TRBV2 with TRBJ1-5; the D is unclear. The CDR3 has 15 amino acids. Germline loops: CDR1 SNHLY, CDR2 FYNNEI. Trimming pared 2 bases from V and 0 bases from J, leaving 8 bases between. CDR3 coding DNA: TGTGCCAGCAGTGAACAAGAGAATAGCAATCAGCCCCAGCATTTT. Translating gives CASSEQENSNQPQHF.

This clone was detected ten times or more. A read error may produce the germline difference seen at one junction end. This sequence joins TRBV20-1 and TRBJ2-7, with 7 bases matching TRBD1. This CDR3 is built from 14 residues. The germline CDR1 and CDR2 sequences are DFQATT and SNEGSKA (reference sequence). Here the CDR3 DNA reads TGCAGTGCTGGAGAACACAGGGGAGACTACGAGCAGTACTTC. Translated, it gives CSAGEHRGDYEQYF.

This clone appeared many times. This chain joins TRBV12-3 or TRBV12-4 and TRBJ2-6; 8 bases are shared with TRBD2. After removal of 1 base from V and 0 bases from J, the junction contained 5 bases not matched to a gene. CDR3 length equals 18 residues. DNA of the CDR3: TGTGCCAGCAGTTTAGGACTAGCGTCTTACTCTGGGGCCAACGTCCTGACTTTC. It encodes CASSLGLASYSGANVLTF.

The chain employs TRBV5-1 and TRBJ2-1; 11 positions match TRBD2. V lost 4 bases to trimming and J lost 0 bases; unmatched junction nucleotides: 9. The CDR3 loop spans 18 amino acids. Germline assignment: CDR1 SGHRS and CDR2 YFSETQ. The CDR3, as DNA: TGCGCCAGCAGCAAGTCGAGACTAGCGGGGAGCTCCTACAATGAGCAGTTCTTC. Its translation is CASSKSRLAGSSYNEQFF.

V gene TRBV19 combines with J gene TRBJ2-1; 9 bases match TRBD1. The CDR3 has 15 amino acids. Germline trimming cut 4 bases from V and 6 bases from J; bases unmatched to any gene: 7. The germline V gene has CDR1 LNHDA and CDR2 SQIVND (reference sequence). The CDR3 is CASSRTGVIFNEQFF. CDR3 in DNA: TGTGCCAGTAGTAGGACAGGGGTCATTTTCAATGAGCAGTTCTTC.

This clone was detected ten times or more. The chain joins TRBV5-1 to TRBJ1-2; 11 bases match TRBD1. Trimming cost V 0 bases and J 4 bases; bases outside gene matches: 2. Germline V CDR1 and CDR2: SGHRS, YFSETQ. The CDR3 sequence is 15 residues long. CDR3 nucleotides: TGCGCCAGCAGCTTGGGGACAGGGGGCTTCTATGGCTACACCTTC. It translates to CASSLGTGGFYGYTF.

This clone is medium-sized. The chain is built from TRBV27 and TRBJ2-7; TRBD1 is a possible D gene (7 bases). Germline CDR1 and CDR2: MNHEY and SMNVEV (reference sequence). Trimming removed 0 bases from V and 5 bases from J, with 17 bases in between. The CDR3 consists of 16 residues. DNA for the CDR3: TGTGCCAGCAGTTTATCGAGGAGGGGGCGCCTCCACGAGCAGTACTTC. Protein product: CASSLSRRGRLHEQYF.

This chain joins TRBV6-1 and TRBJ1-4; D possibly corresponds to TRBD1 (6 bases). Trimming took 5 bases from V and 10 from J, leaving 20 bases between them. This CDR3 spans 15 amino acids. The germline V gene encodes CDR1 MNHNS and CDR2 SASEGT. The CDR3 region is CASSRETGRGGKLFF. The CDR3 nucleotides are TGTGCCAGCAGTCGCGAGACAGGCCGAGGGGGAAAACTGTTTTTT.

This clone is termed medium-sized. The same CDR3 arises from other DNA sequences in this sample as well. The genes are TRBV6-1 and TRBJ2-2, with no clear D. The germline CDR1 and CDR2 sequences are MNHNS and SASEGT. The CDR3 runs 13 residues. Trimming removed 4 bases at V and 1 base at J, with 4 bases between. Written as DNA, the CDR3 is TGTGCCAGCAGTGTAGGGAACACCGGGGAGCTGTTTTTT. Its translation: CASSVGNTGELFF.

This clone has a count of ten or more. At the DNA level, this CDR3 is encoded by other sequences in the same sample as well. The genes are TRBV3-1 and TRBJ1-4, with 7 bases lining up with TRBD1. Germline V gives CDR1 LGHDT, CDR2 YNNKEL (reference sequence). The CDR3 has 14 residues. V was pared by 4 bases and J by 10 bases, with 9 bases of the junction left unmatched. The CDR3 reads CASSLGGLRSKLFF. The CDR3 nucleotides are TGTGCCAGCAGCCTAGGGGGCCTAAGGTCAAAACTGTTTTTT.

The chain links TRBV11-2 to TRBJ2-1, with D perhaps matching TRBD1 (5 bases). CDR1 is SGHAT, CDR2 FQNNGV, per germline. This CDR3 has 15 residues. The V end lost 2 bases, the J end lost 5 bases, and 13 bases lay between the germline ends. The CDR3 loop reads CASSLSKGENNEQFF. The CDR3 DNA reads as TGTGCCAGCAGCTTATCTAAAGGGGAAAACAATGAGCAGTTCTTC.

This clone was detected only a few times. Here the CDR3 DNA reads TGTGCCAGCAGAACAGGGAACACCGGGGAGCTGTTTTTT. Translated, it gives CASRTGNTGELFF. This rearrangement joins TRBV6-1 to TRBJ2-2; a weak D match, TRBD1 (5 bases). The CDR3 spans 13 residues. Trimming removed 6 bases from V and 1 base from J, with 6 bases in between. Germline lookup yields CDR1 MNHNS and CDR2 SASEGT.

By proportion, this clone is medium-sized. The chain couples TRBV18 to TRBJ2-1; TRBD1 is a possible D gene (5 bases). The V end was cut by 6 bases, the J end by 12 bases, with 18 bases between. The CDR3 loop spans 13 amino acids. Germline-derived CDR1 and CDR2 are KGHSH and LQKENI. For the CDR3, the DNA is TGTGCCAGCTCTAAGGACATAGTGGTTGCGCAGTTCTTC. It translates to CASSKDIVVAQFF.

This sequence joins TRBV20-1 and TRBJ2-7; D not resolved. The CDR3 contains 14 residues. V lost 0 bases, J lost 7 bases, and 16 bases lay in between. The germline V gene encodes CDR1 DFQATT and CDR2 SNEGSKA (reference sequence). CDR3 DNA: TGCAGTGCTAGAGACCTAGACCTCGTGCGGGAGCAGTACTTC. It codes for CSARDLDLVREQYF.

This clone was counted at least ten times. The chain combines TRBV11-2 with TRBJ2-1; 9 bases fit TRBD1. The junction had 12 bases not matched to a gene; V was cut back by 7 bases and J by 5 bases. Germline loops: CDR1 SGHAT, CDR2 FQNNGV. This CDR3 spans 16 amino acids. For the CDR3, the DNA is TGTGCCAGCACCCTAAGACAGGGGGGAGGGCACAATGAGCAGTTCTTC. Translation gives CASTLRQGGGHNEQFF.

About this clone: A read error may account for a junction end that differs from germline. The J gene is TRBJ1-1, the V gene TRBV28, with TRBD1 as a possible D gene (5 bases). The CDR3 extends over 16 amino acids. Germline V gives CDR1 MDHEN, CDR2 SYDVKM. This chain's CDR3 is CASSLRYVGLNTEAFF. In nucleotides, the CDR3 is TGTGCCAGTAGTTTAAGGTACGTGGGACTGAACACTGAAGCTTTCTTT.